The TCR beta chain under discussion was sequenced for a study of Ad26.COV2.S vaccination and SARS-CoV-2 variants. The sample's treatment: 15 to 20 received Ad26.COV2.S at low or high dose, single or two shots; roughly five received placebo; per-sample allocation not given. The samples date from day 63 after the first vaccine or placebo injection. Cohort 1b enrolled adults aged 18-55 years in Boston. Concerning this clone: Its antigen remains unknown.

Assay used: immunoSEQ multiplex PCR; TCRdb lists only in-frame clones, some missing. The table has hundreds of thousands of clones, 80% to 90% seen once. Study-level findings and limits: Post-vaccination spike-specific CD8+ and CD4+ T cell responses reportedly had substantial breadth.

Trimming stripped 3 bases from V and 3 bases from J, with 9 bases between. CDR3 size: 14 residues. Germline CDR1 and CDR2: LNHDA and SQIVND (reference sequence). V gene TRBV19 combines with J gene TRBJ1-5, with D tentatively TRBD1 (5 bases). Sequencing used peripheral blood, obtained in a trial of Ad26.COV2.S vaccine versus placebo. This sequence originates from a person aged 18 to 65 who received the Ad26.COV2.S COVID-19 vaccine or a placebo. CDR3 sequence reads: CASSMTVSNQPQHF. CDR3 DNA sequence: TGTGCCAGTAGTATGACAGTCTCCAATCAGCCCCAGCATTTT.